Following are 20 T cell receptor beta chains from one sample sequenced in a study of cytomegalovirus exposure and HLA in healthy donors. Primers: 60 Vbeta forward and 13 Jbeta reverse. Sequencing used immunoSEQ multiplex PCR; TCRdb keeps in-frame clones, though not all of them. The sample lists 60,000 to 70,000 clones; 65% to 70% were seen once. Sequencing used PBMCs. Receptors were obtained from a woman aged 30 to 39 in good health and CMV-seronegative.

The J gene is TRBJ1-5, the V gene TRBV20-1; D is perhaps TRBD1 (6 bases). Germline V CDR1 and CDR2: DFQATT, SNEGSKA (reference sequence). Trimming removed 2 bases at V and 12 bases at J, with 11 bases between. The CDR3 consists of 11 residues. CDR3 bases: TGCAGTGCTAGAATACCGGGACACCAGCATTTT. It is translated as CSARIPGHQHF.

The chain links TRBV10-1 to TRBJ2-3, with 9 bases identical to TRBD2. The CDR3 loop spans 14 amino acids. The junction had 3 bases not matched to a gene; V was cut back by 6 bases and J by 2 bases. The germline CDR1 and CDR2 sequences are WNHNN and SYGVQD (reference sequence). The CDR3 nucleotides read TGCGCCAGCAGCAGCGGGGGGACCACAGATACGCAGTATTTT. It translates to CASSSGGTTDTQYF.

J is TRBJ2-2 and V is TRBV13; a possible D gene is TRBD2 (6 bases). CDR1 is PRHDT and CDR2 is FYEKMQ in the germline V gene (reference sequence). The CDR3 contains 15 residues. V was clipped by 5 bases and J by 0 bases, with 10 bases between them. CDR3 amino acids: CASSLGRPNTGELFF. CDR3 DNA: TGTGCCAGCAGCCTCGGGAGACCGAACACCGGGGAGCTGTTTTTT.

In its sample, this clone was seen a few times. J is TRBJ2-1 and V is TRBV6-5; 9 bases fit TRBD2. The length of the CDR3 is 16 residues. Germline loops: CDR1 MNHEY, CDR2 SVGAGI. V lost 2 bases, J lost 6 bases, and 8 bases stayed unmatched. The CDR3 nucleotides are TGTGCCAGCAGTTACGATGGTAGCGGGGGCCCCAATGAGCAGTTCTTC. Amino acids: CASSYDGSGGPNEQFF.

The chain has TRBV7-9 and TRBJ1-2; a possible D gene is TRBD1 (6 bases). Germline lookup yields CDR1 SEHNR and CDR2 FQNEAQ (reference sequence). The V and J ends lost 0 bases and 4 bases respectively, with 18 bases between them. This CDR3 contains 17 residues. The CDR3 DNA reads as TGTGCCAGCAGCTTAGCGAGTTGGGCAGGGGACGCCTATGGCTACACCTTC. It specifies CASSLASWAGDAYGYTF.

CDR3 DNA: TGTGCCAGCAGTTCGGGTAGCGGGGGGGAGACCCAGTACTTC. Amino acids: CASSSGSGGETQYF. The genes are TRBV6-5 and TRBJ2-5; TRBD2 matches 10 bases. Trimming at V came to 4 bases and at J to 5 bases, leaving 4 bases not matched to a gene. CDR1 and CDR2 from the germline V gene are MNHEY and SVGAGI. CDR3 size: 14 residues.

This chain uses TRBV6-4 with TRBJ2-1; 9 positions match TRBD2. The CDR3 consists of 13 residues. V was clipped by 4 bases and J by 10 bases; unmatched bases: 5. CDR1 is MRHNA, CDR2 SNTAGT, per germline. The CDR3: CASSVRTSEEQFF. The CDR3 nucleotides are TGTGCCAGCAGTGTGAGGACTAGCGAAGAGCAGTTCTTC.

V usage is TRBV19 and J usage is TRBJ1-4; D call uncertain. Germline V gene sequence: CDR1 LNHDA, CDR2 SQIVND (reference sequence). This CDR3 comprises 15 residues. V was clipped by 4 bases and J by 6 bases, with 15 bases between them. The CDR3 DNA reads TGTGCCAGTAGTACCAGGTGGAAGATGGATGAAAAACTGTTTTTT. Translating it yields CASSTRWKMDEKLFF.

The chain recombines TRBV7-5 with TRBJ2-7; TRBD1, the table's D call, lacks a check against the DNA. TRBV7-5 is annotated as a pseudogene. The CDR3 consists of 13 residues. The CDR3 DNA follows: TGTGTCAGGGGGGGCAGGGGGCCATACGAGCAGTACTTC. Translating gives CVRGGRGPYEQYF.

A few counts support this clone. The genes are TRBV2 and TRBJ2-1; 7 nucleotides agree with TRBD2. This CDR3 has 15 residues. V shed 2 bases and J 2 bases; nucleotides not matched to a gene: 3. The germline CDR1 and CDR2 sequences are SNHLY and FYNNEI. In DNA, the CDR3 is TGTGCCAGCAGTGAATCCGGGGGGACCTACAATGAGCAGTTCTTC. Residues: CASSESGGTYNEQFF.

This clone appeared a single time. This chain joins TRBV5-4 and TRBJ2-4, with 9 bases fitting TRBD2. CDR1 is SGHNT, CDR2 YYREEE, per germline (reference sequence). V lost 4 bases and J lost 5; bases outside the gene matches: 7. The CDR3 contains 15 residues. Here the CDR3 DNA reads TGTGCCAGCAGCCCCCGGGGCGGGGGGGAAAACATTCAGTACTTC. Encoded protein: CASSPRGGGENIQYF.

As regards this clone: At one end, the junction sequence differs from germline, possibly due to a read error. The J gene is TRBJ1-2, the V gene TRBV7-6; D not certain. CDR1 and CDR2 from the germline V gene are SGHVS and FNYEAQ. The CDR3 contains 14 residues. This chain's CDR3 is CASTSPDLNYGYSF. The CDR3 DNA reads as TGTGCCAGCACTTCGCCCGATCTTAACTATGGCTACTCCTTC.

The chain joins TRBV30 to TRBJ1-6; D possibly corresponds to TRBD1 (6 bases). Germline loops: CDR1 GTSNPN, CDR2 SVGIG (reference sequence). Deletions cut 7 bases from V and 5 bases from J, with 15 bases between. This CDR3 comprises 14 residues. Here the CDR3 DNA reads TGTGCCTTAACAGGGTATCTTGATAATTCACCCCTCCACTTT. Protein: CALTGYLDNSPLHF.

This chain connects TRBV2 to TRBJ1-5, with a possible D match to TRBD1 (6 bases). This CDR3 region has 15 residues. V lost 8 bases and J lost 2, with 16 bases in between. Germline V CDR1 and CDR2: SNHLY, FYNNEI. This chain's CDR3 is CASEYTGSGNQPQHF. In DNA, the CDR3 is TGTGCCAGCGAATACACAGGGAGTGGCAATCAGCCCCAGCATTTT. The full variable domain, in which reference TRBV2 and TRBJ1-5 provide the parts outside the CDR3, is EPEVTQTPSHQVTQMGQEVILRCVPISNHLYFYWYRQILGQKVEFLVSFYNNEISEKSEIFDDQFSVERPDGSNFTLKIRSTKLEDSAMYFCASEYTGSGNQPQHFGDGTRLSIL.

This chain uses TRBV5-4 with TRBJ1-2, with 7 bases identical to TRBD1. Germline CDR1 and CDR2: SGHNT and YYREEE (reference sequence). With V trimmed by 3 bases and J by 4 bases, 3 bases remained unmatched. This CDR3 has 13 amino acids. The DNA for the CDR3 is TGTGCCAGCAGCTGGCAGGGGGTCTATGGCTACACCTTC. Translated: CASSWQGVYGYTF. Supplemented by reference TRBV5-4 and TRBJ1-2, the full variable domain reads ETGVTQSPTHLIKTRGQQVTLRCSSQSGHNTVSWYQQALGQGPQFIFQYYREEENGRGNFPPRFSGLQFPNYSSELNVNALELDDSALYLCASSWQGVYGYTFGSGTRLTVV.

This chain links TRBV27 with TRBJ2-1, with TRBD2 identical over 13 bases. This CDR3 spans 17 amino acids. The V segment lost 8 bases and the J segment 6 bases; nucleotides outside the gene matches: 13. From germline, CDR1 is MNHEY and CDR2 SMNVEV (reference sequence). The CDR3 sequence is CASGPGLAGRFGNEQFF. As DNA, the CDR3 is TGTGCCAGCGGACCGGGACTAGCGGGGAGGTTTGGCAATGAGCAGTTCTTC.

The chain carries TRBV7-3 and TRBJ1-5; D possibly corresponds to TRBD1 (5 bases). Germline V gene lookup returns CDR1 SGHTA and CDR2 FQGTGA. The CDR3 is 14 amino acids. Trimming pared 2 bases from V and 7 bases from J, leaving 12 bases between. CDR3 bases: TGTGCCAGCAGCTTAGGGGGGGTTGGGCAGCCCCAGCATTTT. It is translated as CASSLGGVGQPQHF.

The chain uses TRBV28 and TRBJ1-1; possible D gene TRBD1, 6 bases. Per germline, CDR1 MDHEN and CDR2 SYDVKM. The CDR3 totals 12 residues. Deletions cut 6 bases from V and 13 bases from J, with 18 bases between. CDR3 in DNA: TGTGCCAGCAGCCAGGCAGGGGATAGGATTTTCTTT. Translated, it gives CASSQAGDRIFF.

V usage is TRBV4-1 and J usage is TRBJ2-5; tentative D call: TRBD2 (6 bases). The CDR3 is 11 residues long. The germline V gene encodes CDR1 MGHRA and CDR2 YSYEKL. V was cut by 2 bases and J by 8 bases, with 6 bases left in between. This CDR3 is CASSQTSTQYF. The CDR3 bases are TGCGCCAGCAGCCAAACTAGCACCCAGTACTTC.

The rearrangement joins TRBV7-3 to TRBJ1-1; D not resolved. Germline CDR1 is SGHTA and CDR2 is FQGTGA. The CDR3 length is 14 residues. Trimming removed 4 bases at V and 3 bases at J, with 12 bases between. CDR3 sequence (DNA): TGTGCCAGCAGCTCCGGACTCACGGACACTGAAGCTTTCTTT. Its translation: CASSSGLTDTEAFF.